This T cell receptor (beta chain) was recorded in a study of shared clonotypes between healthy human individuals. Study results and caveats: Naive subsets generally exceeded memory subsets in estimated richness. The study drew on few donors, limiting represented genetic and exposure-history diversity. In a few donors, around 5.5% of naive CD4 clonotypes appeared in common.

This table comes from immunoSEQ multiplex PCR, and its TCRdb copy is limited to in-frame clones, with some not included. The sample records some 2 million clones, 90% to 95% being singletons. CDR1 and CDR2 from the germline V gene are SGHTA and FQGNSA. V dropped 3 bases and J dropped 4 bases, with 9 bases sitting between them. The CDR3 is made up of 13 amino acids. Regarding this clone: The antigen is not known.

The clonotype comes from a man between 18 and 35 years old in good health. What was sequenced was naive CD4+ T cells sorted from blood. Documented subset: CD45RA+ positively selected. This rearrangement joins TRBV7-2 to TRBJ2-5; the D is unclear. The CDR3 region has the DNA TGTGCCAGCAGCTTTGGAGCATCAGAGACCCAGTACTTC. Its translation: CASSFGASETQYF.